The 4 T cell receptor beta chains below were found in one sample sequenced in a study of T cell repertoires in cytomegalovirus infection. TCRdb recomputed calls from the reads with MiXCR, one row per CDR3 protein. Among some 450,000 distinct CDR3 sequences listed, roughly a third were seen once. The sample was PBMCs. The receptors shown here come from a human donor in good health (CMV status not recorded). Some clones in this sample may be carry-over from other donors' samples.

This clonotype was seen a handful of times. This rearrangement joins TRBV20-1 to TRBJ2-3; D gene uncertain. CDR1 DFQATT and CDR2 SNEGSKA come from the germline V gene (reference sequence). The germline V and J ends were trimmed by 4 bases and 2 bases, with 16 bases remaining between them. The CDR3 length is 15 residues. DNA of the CDR3: TGCAGTGCTACGGAACCATTGGTCCCCACAGATACGCAGTATTTT. Translating it yields CSATEPLVPTDTQYF.

In its sample, this clonotype was seen many times. The V and J genes are TRBV7-8 and TRBJ2-1; 7 bases are shared with TRBD1. Germline loops: CDR1 SGHVS, CDR2 FQNEAQ. The CDR3 has 15 amino acids. V gave up 6 bases and J gave up 8 bases; unmatched junction bases: 13. CDR3 amino acids: CASSYLGDRGHEQFF. The CDR3 DNA sequence: TGTGCCAGCAGTTACTTAGGGGATAGGGGGCATGAGCAGTTCTTC.

This clonotype has a count of ten or more. This chain uses TRBV19 with TRBJ2-7; tentatively, D is TRBD1 or TRBD2 (7 bases each). In germline, CDR1 is LNHDA, CDR2 SQIVND (reference sequence). The ends were cut back, 6 bases at V and 4 bases at J, with 16 bases in the middle. The CDR3 runs 14 residues. The CDR3 DNA sequence: TGTGCCAGTAGATCCAGCGGGACAGCTTACGAGCAGTACTTC. Amino acid sequence: CASRSSGTAYEQYF.

This clonotype was counted many times. The V and J genes are TRBV7-6 and TRBJ2-7; TRBD2 matches 8 bases. The CDR3 has 16 residues. In germline, CDR1 is SGHVS, CDR2 FNYEAQ. After removal of 1 base from V and 3 bases from J, the junction contained 8 bases not matched to a gene. CDR3 nucleotide sequence: TGTGCCAGCAGCTTAGGTGCCGGGACTAGGCTCTACGAGCAGTACTTC. Translation gives CASSLGAGTRLYEQYF.